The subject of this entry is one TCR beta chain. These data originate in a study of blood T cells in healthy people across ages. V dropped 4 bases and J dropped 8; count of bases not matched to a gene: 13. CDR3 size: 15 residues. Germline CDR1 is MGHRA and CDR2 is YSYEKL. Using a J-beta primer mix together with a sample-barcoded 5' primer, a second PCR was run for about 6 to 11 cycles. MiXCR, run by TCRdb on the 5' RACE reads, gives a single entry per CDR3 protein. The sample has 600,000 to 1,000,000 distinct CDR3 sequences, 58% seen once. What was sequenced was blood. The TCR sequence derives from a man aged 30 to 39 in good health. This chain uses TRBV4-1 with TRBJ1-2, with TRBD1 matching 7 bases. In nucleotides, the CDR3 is TGCGCCAGCAGCCGAGACAGGGCGGCGGGACGGGGCTACACCTTC. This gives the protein CASSRDRAAGRGYTF.